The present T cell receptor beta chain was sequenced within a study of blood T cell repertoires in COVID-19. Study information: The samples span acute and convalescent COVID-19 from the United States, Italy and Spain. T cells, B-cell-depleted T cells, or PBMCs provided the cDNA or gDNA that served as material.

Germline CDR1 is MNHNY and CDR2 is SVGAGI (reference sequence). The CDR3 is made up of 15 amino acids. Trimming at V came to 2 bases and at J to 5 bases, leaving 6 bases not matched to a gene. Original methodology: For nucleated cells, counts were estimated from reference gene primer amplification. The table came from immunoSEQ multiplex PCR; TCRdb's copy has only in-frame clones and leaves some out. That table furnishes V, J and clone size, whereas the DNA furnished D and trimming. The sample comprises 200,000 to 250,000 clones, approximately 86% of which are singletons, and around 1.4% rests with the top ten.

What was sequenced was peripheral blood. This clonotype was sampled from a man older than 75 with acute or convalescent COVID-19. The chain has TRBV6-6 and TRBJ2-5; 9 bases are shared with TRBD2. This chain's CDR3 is CASSYGGGVKETQYF. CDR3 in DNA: TGTGCCAGCAGTTACGGCGGGGGGGTAAAGGAGACCCAGTACTTC.